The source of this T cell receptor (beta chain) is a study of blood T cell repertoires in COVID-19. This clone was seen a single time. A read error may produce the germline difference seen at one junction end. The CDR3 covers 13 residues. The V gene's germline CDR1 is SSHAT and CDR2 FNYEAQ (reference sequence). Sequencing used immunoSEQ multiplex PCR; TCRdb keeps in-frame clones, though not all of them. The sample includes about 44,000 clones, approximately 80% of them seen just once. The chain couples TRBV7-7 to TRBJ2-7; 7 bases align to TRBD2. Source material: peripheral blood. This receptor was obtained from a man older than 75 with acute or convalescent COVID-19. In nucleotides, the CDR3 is TGTGCTAGCAGCCGGGACTATGACTACGAGCAGTACTTC. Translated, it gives CASSRDYDYEQYF. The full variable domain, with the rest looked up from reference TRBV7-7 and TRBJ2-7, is GAGVSQSPRYKVTKRGQDVTLRCDPISSHATLYWYQQALGQGPEFLTYFNYEAQPDKSGLPSDRFSAERPEGSISTLTIQRTEQRDSAMYRCASSRDYDYEQYFGPGTRLTVT.